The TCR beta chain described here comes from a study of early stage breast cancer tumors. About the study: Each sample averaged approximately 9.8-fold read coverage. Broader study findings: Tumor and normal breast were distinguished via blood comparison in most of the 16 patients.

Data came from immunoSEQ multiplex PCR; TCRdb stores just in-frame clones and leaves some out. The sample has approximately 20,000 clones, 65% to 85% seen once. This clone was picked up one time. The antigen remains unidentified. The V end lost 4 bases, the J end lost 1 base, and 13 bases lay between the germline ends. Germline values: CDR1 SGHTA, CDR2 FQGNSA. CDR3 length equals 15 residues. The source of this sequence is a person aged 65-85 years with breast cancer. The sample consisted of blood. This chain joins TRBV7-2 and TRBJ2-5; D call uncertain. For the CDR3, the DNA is TGTGCCAGCAGCTCCATGACACGCATCCAAGAGACCCAGTACTTC. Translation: CASSSMTRIQETQYF. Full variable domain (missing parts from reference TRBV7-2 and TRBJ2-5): GAGVSQSPSNKVTEKGKDVELRCDPISGHTALYWYRQSLGQGLEFLIYFQGNSAPDKSGLPSDRFSAERTGGSVSTLTIQRTQQEDSAVYLCASSSMTRIQETQYFGPGTRLLVL.